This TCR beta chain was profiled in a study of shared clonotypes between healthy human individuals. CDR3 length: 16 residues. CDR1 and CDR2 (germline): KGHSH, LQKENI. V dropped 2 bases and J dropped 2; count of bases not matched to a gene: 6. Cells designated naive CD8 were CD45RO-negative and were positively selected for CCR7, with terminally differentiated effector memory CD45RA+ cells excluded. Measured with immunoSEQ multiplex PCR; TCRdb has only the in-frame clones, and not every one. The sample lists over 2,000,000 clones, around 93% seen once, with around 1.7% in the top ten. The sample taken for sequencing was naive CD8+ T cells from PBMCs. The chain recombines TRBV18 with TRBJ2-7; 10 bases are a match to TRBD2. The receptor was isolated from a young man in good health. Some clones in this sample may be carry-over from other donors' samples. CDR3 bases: TGTGCCAGCTCACCATATAGCGGGAGGCCCCCCTACGAGCAGTACTTC. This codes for CASSPYSGRPPYEQYF.